Here is one TCR beta chain with its context. This clone was detected only once. There is no known antigen for this receptor. It has no much larger one-base neighbor in the sample; base qualities were not kept. The record originates from a study of T cell responses to AZD1222 COVID-19 vaccine (dated by TCRdb to the early 2020s). About the study as a whole: TCR sequencing covered roughly 230 trial participants: 207 given two doses of AZD1222 and approximately 26 given two doses of MenACWY control vaccine. Trial participants were enrolled by age into 18-55, 56-69 and 70-plus year subgroups, with roughly 160, 29 and 62 TCR-sequenced participants respectively.

The germline V gene specifies SQVTM as CDR1 and ANQGSEA as CDR2. For this chain, trimming is 7 bases at the V end and 4 bases at the J end, and the number of junction bases without a gene match is 8. The CDR3 starts with the cysteine, ends with the phenylalanine, and has 13 residues. CDR3 DNA only is kept here, 39 bases in frame from base 1. The CDR3 regions of human TCRbeta chains were analyzed by immunosequencing. The authors processed their data as follows. TCRs in the repertoires were matched against a reference library of SARS-CoV-2-specific TCRs that had been generated with the MIRA antigen-specificity platform. Breadth was defined as the fraction of unique TCRs that were SARS-CoV-2-associated. Depth was defined as the fraction of total T cells that were SARS-CoV-2-associated. Using the MIRA data, each spike-specific TCR was mapped to the spike region that the TCR reacts to and placed in a CD4 or CD8 class. Log10-transformed breadth and depth values were compared by one-way ANOVA with Sidak's multiple comparisons tests. Held by TCRdb, this immuneACCESS table contains in-frame sequences only and omits some clones. Under half of the omission traces to an unresolved V gene where checked; the cause of the rest is unknown. That table gives V, J and clone size, and the DNA gave D and trimming. The sample data list around 35,000 clones, and 86% of these were observed just once. The top ten constitute 11% of the sample.

Findings and caveats that apply to the study as a whole: After two AZD1222 doses, spike-specific TCR breadth and depth were significantly higher than at day 0 and than in MenACWY recipients. Reportedly, almost half of the unique spike-specific TCRs recognized epitopes lying outside the regions that are mutated in the B.1.351 and B.1.1.7 variants. The vaccine-associated CD4 TCRs covered the entire spike protein, and the dominant responses fell in regions 160-218 and 743-854. The 56-69-year group was small, and its depth increase did not reach significance, likely because of low power. Conclusions about previously exposed vaccinees were limited because only 5 or 6 AZD1222 recipients were SARS-CoV-2 seropositive at baseline. Because no samples from the day 14 peak response were available, repertoires could be characterized only after the peak T cell response. Participants were mostly white British, with more females than males. The authors suggested clonal diversity may have been underestimated.

The time point label for this specimen denotes: about 28 days (+/-7) after the second vaccine dose. AZD1222 recipients given second doses at about 4 weeks or at about 12 weeks were pooled, since spike-specific TCR depth and breadth were not found to differ between the two schedules. The vaccinee samples were drawn from two UK trials, COV001 and COV002, one of which was a single-blind randomized controlled phase 2/3 trial testing AZD1222 (ChAdOx1 nCoV-19) in healthy adults. For TCRbeta chain sequencing, PBMC samples from trial participants were taken at day 0 and at day 28 after the second dose. This TCR was sampled from an adult who received the AZD1222 COVID-19 vaccine. The sequence joins TRBV29-1 to TRBJ2-7; 9 nucleotides in the junction match TRBD1. The sequencing used peripheral blood, collected 28 days after the second AZD1222 dose. CDR3 sequence: CSGRSGTGYEQYF. Here is the DNA: TGCAGCGGTCGATCTGGGACAGGGTACGAGCAGTACTTC.